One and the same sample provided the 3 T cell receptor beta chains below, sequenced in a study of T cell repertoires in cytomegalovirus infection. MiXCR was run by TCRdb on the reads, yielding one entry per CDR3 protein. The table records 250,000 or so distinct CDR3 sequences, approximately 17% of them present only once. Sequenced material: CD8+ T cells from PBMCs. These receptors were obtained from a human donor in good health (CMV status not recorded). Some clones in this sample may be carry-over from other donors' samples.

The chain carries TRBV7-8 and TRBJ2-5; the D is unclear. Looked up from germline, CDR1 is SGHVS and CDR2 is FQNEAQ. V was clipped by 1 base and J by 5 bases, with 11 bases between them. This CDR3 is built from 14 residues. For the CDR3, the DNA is TGTGCCAGCAGCTTAGTGGTACCTTTGGAGACCCAGTACTTC. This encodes CASSLVVPLETQYF.

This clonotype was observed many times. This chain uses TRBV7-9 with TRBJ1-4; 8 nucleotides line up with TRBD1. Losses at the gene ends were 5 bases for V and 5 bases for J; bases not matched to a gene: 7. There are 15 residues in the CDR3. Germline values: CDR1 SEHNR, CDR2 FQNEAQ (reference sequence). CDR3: CASSANRGGNEKLFF. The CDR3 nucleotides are TGTGCCAGCAGCGCAAACAGGGGGGGGAATGAAAAACTGTTTTTT.

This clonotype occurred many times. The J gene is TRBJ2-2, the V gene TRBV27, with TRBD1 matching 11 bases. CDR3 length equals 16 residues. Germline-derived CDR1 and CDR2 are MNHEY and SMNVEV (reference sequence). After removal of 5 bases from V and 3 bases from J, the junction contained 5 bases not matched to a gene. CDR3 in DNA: TGTGCCAGCAGTGTCGGGACAGGGGGTTACACCGGGGAGCTGTTTTTT. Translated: CASSVGTGGYTGELFF.